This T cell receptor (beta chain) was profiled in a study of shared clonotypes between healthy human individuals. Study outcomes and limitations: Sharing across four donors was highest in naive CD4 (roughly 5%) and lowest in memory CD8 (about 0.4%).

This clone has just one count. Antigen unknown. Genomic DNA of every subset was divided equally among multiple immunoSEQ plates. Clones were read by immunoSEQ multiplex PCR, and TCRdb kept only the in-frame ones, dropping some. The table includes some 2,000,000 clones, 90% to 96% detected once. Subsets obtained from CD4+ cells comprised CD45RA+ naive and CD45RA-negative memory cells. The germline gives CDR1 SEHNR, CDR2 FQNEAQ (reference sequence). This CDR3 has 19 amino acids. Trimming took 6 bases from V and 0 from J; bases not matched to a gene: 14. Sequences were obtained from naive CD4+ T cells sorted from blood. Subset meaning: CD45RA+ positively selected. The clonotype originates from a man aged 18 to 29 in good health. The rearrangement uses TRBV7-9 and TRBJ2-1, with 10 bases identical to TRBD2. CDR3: CASSAWIGTSDSSYNEQFF. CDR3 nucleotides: TGTGCCAGCAGTGCCTGGATCGGGACTAGCGACTCCTCCTACAATGAGCAGTTCTTC.